This passage covers 25 T cell receptor beta chains from one sample sequenced in a study of post-analysis software for immune sequencing data. Notes on the study in general: In patients, about 5 TRBV segments were more frequent than in controls, with TRBV5-6, TRBV5-1 and TRBV20-1 among them.

The library was made from cDNA and included unique molecular identifiers. Each CDR3 protein gets one entry after TCRdb re-called the PCR reads with MiXCR. The sample contains some 700,000 distinct CDR3 sequences, 55% to 70% of which appear only once. The antigens for these receptors are not known. The sample consisted of blood. The source of these receptors is a girl under 10 years old with multiple sclerosis.

The rearrangement joins TRBV6-2 or TRBV6-3 to TRBJ2-5; D is possibly TRBD2 (6 bases). The DNA matches TRBJ2-7 better at its end, which makes the J call doubtful. The CDR3 contains 12 residues. CDR1 MNHEY and CDR2 SVGEGT come from the germline V gene. CDR3 nucleotides: TGTGCCAGCAGCTTAGGGACTTTCGAGCAGTACTTC. Its translation: CASSLGTFEQYF.

The chain couples TRBV5-5 to TRBJ1-1; the D is unclear. V lost 0 bases to trimming and J lost 1 base, with 13 bases between them. The CDR3 consists of 16 residues. The germline gives CDR1 SGHKS, CDR2 YYEKEE (reference sequence). The CDR3 protein is CASSLGLLAANTEAFF. The CDR3 coding sequence is TGTGCCAGCAGCTTGGGGTTGTTGGCAGCGAACACTGAAGCTTTCTTT.

This chain connects TRBV27 to TRBJ2-3; 8 bases align to TRBD1. Germline V gene sequence: CDR1 MNHEY, CDR2 SMNVEV (reference sequence). Losses at the gene ends were 3 bases for V and 4 bases for J; bases not matched to a gene: 3. The CDR3 totals 14 residues. CDR3 residues: CASSFRGRADTQYF. The DNA for the CDR3 is TGTGCCAGCAGTTTCAGGGGGCGCGCAGATACGCAGTATTTT.

The CDR3 sequence: CASSFYVDPYNEQFF. The DNA of the CDR3 is TGTGCCAGCAGTTTTTACGTGGATCCCTACAATGAGCAGTTCTTC. V and J are TRBV12-3 or TRBV12-4 and TRBJ2-1, with D hard to call. The ends were cut back, 3 bases at V and 2 bases at J, with 11 bases in the middle. The CDR3 sequence is 15 residues long.

A remark on this clonotype: A much bigger clone sits one base away, suggesting this may be a read error. The rearrangement links TRBV4-1 to TRBJ2-3, with D perhaps TRBD2 (5 bases). This CDR3 spans 15 amino acids. The germline gives CDR1 MGHRA, CDR2 YSYEKL. CDR3 sequence: CTSSQEGLSTDTQYF. DNA for the CDR3: TGCACCAGCAGCCAAGAGGGTCTTAGCACAGATACGCAGTATTTT.

The chain uses TRBV6-6 and TRBJ1-2; no clear D. Germline CDR1 reads MNHNY; CDR2 reads SVGAGI (reference sequence). The CDR3 is made up of 14 amino acids. With 0 bases removed from V and 7 bases from J, the gap between germline ends came to 12 bases. CDR3: CASSYSGGSGGYTF. The DNA for the CDR3 is TGTGCCAGCAGTTACTCCGGAGGGTCTGGTGGCTACACCTTC.

The V and J genes are TRBV28 and TRBJ2-2; 8 bases fit TRBD1. Germline V gene lookup returns CDR1 MDHEN and CDR2 SYDVKM. V was clipped by 8 bases and J by 7 bases; unmatched bases: 12. This CDR3 comprises 15 residues. The CDR3 DNA is TGTGCCAGCCAGGGGGCCACCCATCCGGGCGGGGAGCTGTTTTTT. The encoded protein is CASQGATHPGGELFF.

This clonotype was seen a few times. This sequence joins TRBV7-2 and TRBJ2-4, with 7 bases fitting TRBD2. Matching the DNA end better, TRBJ2-5 makes the J call doubtful. CDR3 length: 14 residues. CDR1 and CDR2 from the germline V gene are SGHTA and FQGNSA. CDR3 bases: TGTGCCAGCAGCTTAGAACTGGGACTATGGACCCAGTACTTC. Its translation is CASSLELGLWTQYF.

J is TRBJ2-7 and V is TRBV11-2, with 7 bases aligning to TRBD2. V dropped 4 bases and J dropped 0; count of bases not matched to a gene: 6. Germline CDR1 reads SGHAT; CDR2 reads FQNNGV. CDR3 size: 15 residues. The CDR3 region has the DNA TGTGCCAGCAGCTCCAGGAGCGGGAACTCCTACGAGCAGTACTTC. Translation: CASSSRSGNSYEQYF.

In DNA, the CDR3 is TGCGCCAGCAGCTTGGTATCAGGGGTCACGATAGATACGCAGTATTTT. As protein: CASSLVSGVTIDTQYF. This rearrangement joins TRBV5-1 to TRBJ2-3; possibly TRBD1 for D (6 bases). V gave up 0 bases and J gave up 5 bases, with 16 bases separating them. Germline CDR1 reads SGHRS; CDR2 reads YFSETQ. This CDR3 region has 16 residues.

V gene TRBV2 combines with J gene TRBJ2-7; D might be TRBD2 (5 bases). Trimming removed 6 bases at V and 0 bases at J, with 18 bases between. The CDR3 loop spans 16 amino acids. Germline loops: CDR1 SNHLY, CDR2 FYNNEI. The CDR3 DNA is TGTGCCAGCAGCGCGGGTTGGGTAAGCGGCTCCTACGAGCAGTACTTC. Translation gives CASSAGWVSGSYEQYF.

The chain is built from TRBV6-5 and TRBJ2-5; D is perhaps TRBD1 (5 bases). In germline, CDR1 is MNHEY, CDR2 SVGAGI. This CDR3 is 14 amino acids long. Trimming left V 6 bases short and J 5 bases short, with 16 bases between. In nucleotides, the CDR3 is TGTGCCAGCAGCCCAGGGTATTATCGGGAGACCCAGTACTTC. Protein: CASSPGYYRETQYF.

This clonotype was seen more than once but under ten times. The rearrangement uses TRBV6-2 or TRBV6-3 and TRBJ2-5; tentatively, D is TRBD1 or TRBD2 (6 bases each). This CDR3 has 16 amino acids. Germline lookup yields CDR1 MNHEY and CDR2 SVGEGT. V lost 6 bases and J lost 2, with 19 bases in between. The CDR3 region has the DNA TGTGCCAGCAGCCCCCGGGGGCCCTCGCGACAAGAGACCCAGTACTTC. This gives the protein CASSPRGPSRQETQYF.

This chain joins TRBV5-6 and TRBJ2-5, with D tentatively TRBD1 (6 bases). The germline V and J ends were trimmed by 0 bases and 5 bases, with 11 bases remaining between them. The V gene's germline CDR1 is SGHDT and CDR2 YYEEEE. The CDR3 loop spans 14 amino acids. The CDR3 bases are TGTGCCAGCAGCTTGGGACAGGTTTTTGAGACCCAGTACTTC. This sequence encodes CASSLGQVFETQYF.

The chain joins TRBV24-1 to TRBJ2-1, with TRBD1 matching 12 bases. This CDR3 contains 15 residues. Per germline, CDR1 KGHDR and CDR2 SFDVKD. The junction had 7 bases not matched to a gene; V was cut back by 7 bases and J by 7 bases. The CDR3: CATRPGQGALNEQFF. CDR3 in DNA: TGTGCCACCAGGCCGGGACAGGGGGCCCTTAATGAGCAGTTCTTC.

The chain employs TRBV5-1 and TRBJ2-5; TRBD1 agrees at 10 bases. Germline CDR1 SGHRS, CDR2 YFSETQ. Unmatched junction bases numbered 7, after V lost 5 bases and J lost 6 bases. There are 14 residues in the CDR3. The CDR3 region is CASRARTGGKTQYF. The CDR3 region has the DNA TGCGCCAGCAGGGCCAGGACAGGGGGAAAGACCCAGTACTTC.

CDR3 DNA sequence: TGCAGTGCTAGAGATCTAATTATGAGCGTCCCCAATGAGCAGTTCTTC. Translated, it gives CSARDLIMSVPNEQFF. This chain uses TRBV20-1 with TRBJ2-1; no clear D gene. The CDR3 length is 16 residues. From germline, CDR1 is DFQATT and CDR2 SNEGSKA (reference sequence). Trimming cost V 0 bases and J 6 bases, with 18 bases left between them.

The J gene is TRBJ1-2, the V gene TRBV10-2, with TRBD1 identical over 9 bases. The V segment lost 6 bases and the J segment 2 bases; nucleotides outside the gene matches: 4. This CDR3 is built from 14 residues. Looked up from germline, CDR1 is WSHSY and CDR2 is SAAADI. CDR3 in DNA: TGCGCCAGCAGAACAGGGGGCCGGAACTATGGCTACACCTTC. As protein: CASRTGGRNYGYTF.

The chain recombines TRBV7-2 with TRBJ1-5; 9 bases are shared with TRBD1. Trimming at V came to 5 bases and at J to 6 bases, leaving 14 bases not matched to a gene. CDR3 length: 17 residues. Germline values: CDR1 SGHTA, CDR2 FQGNSA. This chain's CDR3 is CASSLDPGTGSGQPQHF. Written as DNA, the CDR3 is TGTGCCAGCAGCCTAGACCCCGGGACAGGGTCTGGTCAGCCCCAGCATTTT.

The chain links TRBV24-1 to TRBJ2-3; D is ambiguous. This CDR3 has 14 amino acids. Germline-derived CDR1 and CDR2 are KGHDR and SFDVKD. V lost 5 bases and J lost 2, with 10 bases in between. CDR3 in DNA: TGTGCCACCAGTGGGGATCGGGTCACAGATACGCAGTATTTT. Its translation is CATSGDRVTDTQYF.

This clonotype was picked up a small number of times. The gene calls are TRBV6-6 and TRBJ2-1; TRBD2 agrees at 12 bases. With 7 bases clipped from V and 4 bases from J, the junction kept 5 bases outside the gene matches. Germline CDR1 and CDR2: MNHNY and SVGAGI (reference sequence). This CDR3 is built from 15 residues. CDR3 DNA sequence: TGTGCCAGCACCGGGACTAGCGGGTATTACAATGAGCAGTTCTTC. Translating it yields CASTGTSGYYNEQFF.

This clonotype was detected only a few times. The chain joins TRBV4-1 to TRBJ2-5; D might be TRBD1 (5 bases). This CDR3 has 13 residues. V dropped 2 bases and J dropped 3 bases, with 7 bases sitting between them. Germline CDR1 reads MGHRA; CDR2 reads YSYEKL. DNA of the CDR3: TGCGCCAGCAGCCAACAGGGTGAAGAGACCCAGTACTTC. Residues: CASSQQGEETQYF.

The V gene is TRBV7-9, the J gene TRBJ2-1; tentatively, D is TRBD2 (5 bases). The CDR3 is 14 residues long. Germline loops: CDR1 SEHNR, CDR2 FQNEAQ (reference sequence). V was trimmed by 4 bases and J by 5 bases, leaving 12 bases between them. The CDR3 DNA sequence: TGTGCCAGCAGCTACGGGCGGGCACACAATGAGCAGTTCTTC. This translates into CASSYGRAHNEQFF.

This sequence joins TRBV5-1 and TRBJ2-5; 7 positions match TRBD1. The junction had 5 bases not matched to a gene; V was cut back by 4 bases and J by 2 bases. This CDR3 has 14 amino acids. Germline loops: CDR1 SGHRS, CDR2 YFSETQ. DNA of the CDR3: TGCGCCAGCAGCCCCCGGGACAGACAAGAGACCCAGTACTTC. It codes for CASSPRDRQETQYF.

In this sample, this clonotype turned up a few times. This sequence joins TRBV7-9 and TRBJ2-7, with 12 nucleotides matching TRBD1. Trimming took 1 base from V and 3 from J; bases not matched to a gene: 4. Germline V lookup: CDR1 SEHNR, CDR2 FQNEAQ (reference sequence). This CDR3 region has 16 residues. CDR3 amino acids: CASSLEGDRGLYEQYF. The CDR3 DNA follows: TGTGCCAGCAGCTTAGAAGGGGACAGGGGGCTCTACGAGCAGTACTTC.